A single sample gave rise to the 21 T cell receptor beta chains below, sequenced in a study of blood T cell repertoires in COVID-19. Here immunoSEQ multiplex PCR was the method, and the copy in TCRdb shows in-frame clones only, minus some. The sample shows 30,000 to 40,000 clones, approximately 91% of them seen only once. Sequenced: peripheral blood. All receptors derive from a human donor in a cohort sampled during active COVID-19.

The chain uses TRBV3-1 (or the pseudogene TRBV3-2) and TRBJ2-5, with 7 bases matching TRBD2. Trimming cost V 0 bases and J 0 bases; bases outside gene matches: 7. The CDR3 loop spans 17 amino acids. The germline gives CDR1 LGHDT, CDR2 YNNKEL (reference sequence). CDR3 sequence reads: CASSQEGLAAYQETQYF. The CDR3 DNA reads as TGTGCCAGCAGCCAAGAAGGGCTAGCGGCGTACCAAGAGACCCAGTACTTC.

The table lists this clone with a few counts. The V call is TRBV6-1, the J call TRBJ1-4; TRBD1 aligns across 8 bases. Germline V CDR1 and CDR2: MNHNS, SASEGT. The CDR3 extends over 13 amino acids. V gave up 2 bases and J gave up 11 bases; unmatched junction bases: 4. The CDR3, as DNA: TGTGCCAGCAGTGAATCCCGACAGGGGAAACTGTTTTTT. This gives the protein CASSESRQGKLFF.

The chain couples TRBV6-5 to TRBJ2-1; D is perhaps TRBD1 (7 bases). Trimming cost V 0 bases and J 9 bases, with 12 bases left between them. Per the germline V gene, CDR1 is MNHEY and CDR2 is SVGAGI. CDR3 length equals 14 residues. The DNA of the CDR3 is TGTGCCAGCAGTTACTCGCCAGGGGGAGGTGAGCAGTTCTTC. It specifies CASSYSPGGGEQFF.

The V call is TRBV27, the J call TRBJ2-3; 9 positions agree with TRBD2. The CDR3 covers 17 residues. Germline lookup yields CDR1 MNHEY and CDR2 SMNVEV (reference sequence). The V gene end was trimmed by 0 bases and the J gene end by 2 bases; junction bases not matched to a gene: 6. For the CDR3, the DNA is TGTGCCAGCAGTTTATCGATGAGCGGGGGGCCCACAGATACGCAGTATTTT. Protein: CASSLSMSGGPTDTQYF.

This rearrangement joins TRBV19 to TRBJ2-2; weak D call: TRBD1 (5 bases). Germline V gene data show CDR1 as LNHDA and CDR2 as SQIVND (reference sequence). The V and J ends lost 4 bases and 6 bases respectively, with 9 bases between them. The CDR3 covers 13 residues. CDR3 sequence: CASSNQGAGELFF. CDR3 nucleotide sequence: TGTGCCAGTAGTAACCAGGGCGCCGGGGAGCTGTTTTTT.

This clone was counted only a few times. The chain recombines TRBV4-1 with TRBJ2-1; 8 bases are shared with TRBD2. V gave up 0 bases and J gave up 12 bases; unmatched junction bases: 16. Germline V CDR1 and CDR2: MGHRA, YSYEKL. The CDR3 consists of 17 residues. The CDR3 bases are TGCGCCAGCAGCCAAGAAGGGGGAGCGGGGGAACCTCAAGGGCAGTTCTTC. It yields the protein CASSQEGGAGEPQGQFF.

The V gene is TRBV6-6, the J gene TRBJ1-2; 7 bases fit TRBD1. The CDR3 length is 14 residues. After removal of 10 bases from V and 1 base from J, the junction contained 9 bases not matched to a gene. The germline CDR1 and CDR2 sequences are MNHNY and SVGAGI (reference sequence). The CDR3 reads CATGDRGSNYGYTF. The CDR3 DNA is TGTGCCACCGGGGACAGAGGGAGTAACTATGGCTACACCTTC.

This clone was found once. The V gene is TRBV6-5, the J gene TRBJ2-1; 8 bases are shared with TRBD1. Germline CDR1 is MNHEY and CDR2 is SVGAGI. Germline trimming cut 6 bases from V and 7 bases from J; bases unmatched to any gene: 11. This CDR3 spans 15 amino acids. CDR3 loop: CASSPPRGRVNEQFF. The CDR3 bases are TGTGCCAGCAGCCCCCCCAGGGGGCGCGTAAATGAGCAGTTCTTC.

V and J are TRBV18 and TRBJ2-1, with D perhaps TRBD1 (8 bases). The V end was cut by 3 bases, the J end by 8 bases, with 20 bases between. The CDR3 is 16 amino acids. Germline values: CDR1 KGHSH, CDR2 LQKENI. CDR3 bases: TGTGCCAGCTCACCCCGGGGAGGGACAGGTGTCGATGAGCAGTTCTTC. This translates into CASSPRGGTGVDEQFF.

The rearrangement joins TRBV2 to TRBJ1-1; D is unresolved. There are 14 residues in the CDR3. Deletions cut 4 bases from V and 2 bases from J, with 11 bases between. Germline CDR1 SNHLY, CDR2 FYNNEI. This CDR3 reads CASSVGPSNTEAFF. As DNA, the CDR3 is TGTGCCAGCAGTGTCGGTCCGTCAAACACTGAAGCTTTCTTT. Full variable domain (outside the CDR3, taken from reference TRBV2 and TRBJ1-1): EPEVTQTPSHQVTQMGQEVILRCVPISNHLYFYWYRQILGQKVEFLVSFYNNEISEKSEIFDDQFSVERPDGSNFTLKIRSTKLEDSAMYFCASSVGPSNTEAFFGQGTRLTVV.

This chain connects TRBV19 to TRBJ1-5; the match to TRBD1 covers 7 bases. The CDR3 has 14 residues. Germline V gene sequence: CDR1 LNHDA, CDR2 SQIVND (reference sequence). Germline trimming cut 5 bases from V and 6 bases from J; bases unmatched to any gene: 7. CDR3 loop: CASSFQGEGQPQHF. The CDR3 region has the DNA TGTGCCAGTAGTTTCCAGGGGGAAGGTCAGCCCCAGCATTTT.

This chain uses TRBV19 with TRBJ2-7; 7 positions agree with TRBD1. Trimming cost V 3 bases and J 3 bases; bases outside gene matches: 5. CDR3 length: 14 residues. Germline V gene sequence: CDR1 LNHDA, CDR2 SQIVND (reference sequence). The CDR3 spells CASSIASGGYEQYF. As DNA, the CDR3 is TGTGCCAGTAGTATCGCGTCAGGGGGCTACGAGCAGTACTTC.

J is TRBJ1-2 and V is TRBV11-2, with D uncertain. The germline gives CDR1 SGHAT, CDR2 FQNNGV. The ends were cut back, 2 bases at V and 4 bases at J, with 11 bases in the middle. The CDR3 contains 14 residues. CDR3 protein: CASSLQAALYGYTF. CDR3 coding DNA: TGTGCCAGCAGCTTACAGGCTGCCCTCTATGGCTACACCTTC.

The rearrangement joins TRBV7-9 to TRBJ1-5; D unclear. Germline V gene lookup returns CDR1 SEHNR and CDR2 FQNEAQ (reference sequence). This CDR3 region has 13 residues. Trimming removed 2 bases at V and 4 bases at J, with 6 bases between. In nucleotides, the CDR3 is TGTGCCAGCAGCTTAATCTTTAATCAGCCCCAGCATTTT. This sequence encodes CASSLIFNQPQHF.

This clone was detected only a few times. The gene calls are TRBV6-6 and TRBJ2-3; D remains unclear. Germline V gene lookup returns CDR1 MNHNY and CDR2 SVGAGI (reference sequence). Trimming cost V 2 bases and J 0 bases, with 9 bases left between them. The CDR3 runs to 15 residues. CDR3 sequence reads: CASSYVAGSTDTQYF. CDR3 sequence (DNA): TGTGCCAGCAGTTACGTCGCCGGGAGCACAGATACGCAGTATTTT.

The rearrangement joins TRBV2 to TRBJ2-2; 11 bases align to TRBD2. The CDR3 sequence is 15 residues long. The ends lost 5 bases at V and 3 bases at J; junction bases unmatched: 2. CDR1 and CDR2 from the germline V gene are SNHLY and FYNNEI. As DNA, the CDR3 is TGTGCCAGCAGTAGACTAGCGGGGTACACCGGGGAGCTGTTTTTT. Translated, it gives CASSRLAGYTGELFF. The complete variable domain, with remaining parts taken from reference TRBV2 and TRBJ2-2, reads EPEVTQTPSHQVTQMGQEVILRCVPISNHLYFYWYRQILGQKVEFLVSFYNNEISEKSEIFDDQFSVERPDGSNFTLKIRSTKLEDSAMYFCASSRLAGYTGELFFGEGSRLTVL.

The CDR3 coding sequence is TGCGCCAGCAGCTTACAAACAGGGGGCGATGGCTACACCTTC. The encoded protein is CASSLQTGGDGYTF. V is TRBV5-1 and J is TRBJ1-2; 9 bases match TRBD1. In germline, CDR1 is SGHRS, CDR2 YFSETQ. The CDR3 covers 14 residues. Losses at the gene ends were 2 bases for V and 6 bases for J; bases not matched to a gene: 5.

CDR3 sequence: CASSVSGSEKLFF. CDR3 nucleotides: TGTGCCAGCAGCGTGTCCGGGTCGGAAAAACTGTTTTTT. The chain combines TRBV9 with TRBJ1-4; D is undetermined. V was pared by 2 bases and J by 8 bases, with 10 bases between. Germline V CDR1 and CDR2: SGDLS, YYNGEE. CDR3 length: 13 amino acids.

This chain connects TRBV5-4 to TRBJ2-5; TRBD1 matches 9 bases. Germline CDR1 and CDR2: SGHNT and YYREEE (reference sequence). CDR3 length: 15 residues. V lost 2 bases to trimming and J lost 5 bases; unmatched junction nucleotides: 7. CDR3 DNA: TGTGCCAGCAGCTTACCGGGACAGGGAGGTGAGACCCAGTACTTC. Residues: CASSLPGQGGETQYF. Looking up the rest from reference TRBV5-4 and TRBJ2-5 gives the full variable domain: ETGVTQSPTHLIKTRGQQVTLRCSSQSGHNTVSWYQQALGQGPQFIFQYYREEENGRGNFPPRFSGLQFPNYSSELNVNALELDDSALYLCASSLPGQGGETQYFGPGTRLLVL.

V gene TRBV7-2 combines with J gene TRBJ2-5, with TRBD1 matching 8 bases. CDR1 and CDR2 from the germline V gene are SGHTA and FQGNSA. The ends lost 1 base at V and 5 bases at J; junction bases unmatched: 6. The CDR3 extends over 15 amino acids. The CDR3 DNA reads TGTGCCAGCAGCTTAGTTCAGGGGGCGAGGGAGACCCAGTACTTC. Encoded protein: CASSLVQGARETQYF.

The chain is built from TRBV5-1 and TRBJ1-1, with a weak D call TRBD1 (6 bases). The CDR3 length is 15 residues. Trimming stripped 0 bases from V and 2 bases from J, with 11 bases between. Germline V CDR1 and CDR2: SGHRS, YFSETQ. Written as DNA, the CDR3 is TGCGCCAGCAGCTTGGGGGCAGGGGATAACACTGAAGCTTTCTTT. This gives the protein CASSLGAGDNTEAFF.